This T cell receptor beta chain was obtained from a study of T-cell memory formation after mild COVID-19. Whole-study context: Most TCR clusters belonged to a single donor. Findings and limits, study-wide: Mainly CM and EM harbored the contracting CD4+ clones; mainly EMRA harbored the CD8+ ones.

This clonotype was recorded many times. Its specificity is unknown. TCRdb recomputed calls from the 5' RACE reads with MiXCR, one row per CDR3 protein. The table shows about 400,000 distinct CDR3 sequences, with 14% occurring only once. There are 13 residues in the CDR3. Germline assignment: CDR1 SGHTA and CDR2 FQGNSA. Deletions cut 1 base from V and 5 bases from J, with 5 bases between. This sequence was found in a man aged 18 to 30 who had mild COVID-19 (a few samples of this study predate the infection). Cell type and time point are not known. The rearrangement uses TRBV7-2 and TRBJ2-2; D remains ambiguous. The sequenced material came from PBMCs or a T cell subset sorted from them (not recorded which). DNA of the CDR3: TGTGCCAGCAGCTTAGAAAATACCGGGGAGCTGTTTTTT. Translation gives CASSLENTGELFF.